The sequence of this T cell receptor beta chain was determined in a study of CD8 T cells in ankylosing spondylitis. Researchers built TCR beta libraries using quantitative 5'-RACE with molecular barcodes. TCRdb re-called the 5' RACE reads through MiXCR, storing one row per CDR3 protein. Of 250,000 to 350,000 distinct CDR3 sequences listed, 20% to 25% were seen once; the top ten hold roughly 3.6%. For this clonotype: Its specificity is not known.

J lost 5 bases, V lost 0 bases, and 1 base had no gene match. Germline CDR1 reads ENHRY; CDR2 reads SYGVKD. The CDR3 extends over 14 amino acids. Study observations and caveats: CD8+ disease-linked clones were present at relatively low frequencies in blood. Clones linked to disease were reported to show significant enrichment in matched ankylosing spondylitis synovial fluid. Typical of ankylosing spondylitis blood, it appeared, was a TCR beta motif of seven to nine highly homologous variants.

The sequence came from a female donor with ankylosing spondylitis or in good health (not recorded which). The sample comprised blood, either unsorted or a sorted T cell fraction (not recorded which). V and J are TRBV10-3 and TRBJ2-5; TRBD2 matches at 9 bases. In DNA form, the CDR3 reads TGTGCCATCAGTGAGTCGGGACTAGCTGAGACCCAGTACTTC. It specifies CAISESGLAETQYF.